This T cell receptor (beta chain) was found in a study of metastatic and nonmetastatic thyroid tumors. About the research overall: Patients with malignant and benign thyroid disease provided blood and tumor or nodule tissue, whose repertoires were compared.

Trimming pared 10 bases from V and 7 bases from J, leaving 20 bases between. The CDR3 runs 14 residues. From germline, CDR1 is LNHDA and CDR2 SQIVND (reference sequence). In the original workflow: It was from CDR3 differences across clinicopathological groups that a distant-metastasis classifier for papillary thyroid cancer was built. TCRdb reassembled clones from the PCR reads with MiXCR. For this entry, the V and J calls and clone size follow TCRdb and not the study's own pipeline. The sample consists of tens of thousands of clones, roughly 24% of them appearing once. Patients underwent thyroid surgery, and none had received any treatment before it. On this clone: The antigen is unknown.

Study findings and constraints: Versus benign nodules, malignant thyroid tumors reportedly had significantly higher TCR beta diversity, in blood and tumor.

The sample consisted of tumor tissue. The source of this sequence is a female donor with papillary thyroid cancer or a benign thyroid nodule (not recorded which). Some clones in this sample may be carry-over from other donors' samples. The chain joins TRBV19 to TRBJ2-1, with D perhaps TRBD1 (8 bases). This CDR3 is CAIRSDRGGNEQFF. As DNA, the CDR3 is TGTGCCATCCGAAGTGACAGGGGAGGGAATGAGCAGTTCTTC.